The entry below gives a single T cell receptor beta chain sequence along with its context. Its target antigen remains unknown. Base-call qualities are not available, and no considerably larger clone is one nucleotide away. Sequenced using an Illumina HiSeq 1500. TCRdb reprocessing: public reads trimmed at Q25 with fastp, clones called with MiXCR, in-frame beta chains kept. For every CDR3 protein sequence, its rows merge into one entry that carries the most common genes and DNA. This sample holds fewer than 60,000 distinct CDR3 sequences; 20% were observed only once. Around 80% of the sample comes from the top ten. The sample belongs to a study of T cell repertoires in cytomegalovirus infection (dated 2019 in TCRdb). General notes on the study: Peptide stimulations targeted recently identified HLA-C-restricted CMV epitopes, whose presentation resists viral immunomodulation, together with well-studied HLA-B-restricted epitopes. Because public TCR beta signatures pointed to carriage of CMV infection together with the matching HLA type, the HLA type of each donor mattered for the analysis. The paper's findings and limits, for the study overall: In both this cohort and an independent cohort of 350 to 400 donors, the cumulative frequency of public TCR beta family members distinguished carriers of CMV infection plus the relevant HLA type. The ex vivo response was dominated by HLA-C-restricted CMV-specific TCR beta clonotypes, which also provided the single most frequent clonotype in two of eight donors.

The treatment or condition label, as the study defines it: in vitro stimulation with specific CMV peptide epitopes to enrich CMV-specific T cells. The CDR3 runs 17 amino acids, cysteine and phenylalanine included. Here the CDR3 DNA is all that survives: 51 bases in frame from base 1. Trimming removed 4 bases from V and 5 bases from J; the gene matches leave 11 bases unexplained. Based on the germline V gene, the CDR1 and CDR2 sequences are SGHTA and FQGNSA. The sample in question was CD8+ T cells from cultured PBMCs, obtained from culture after CMV antigen stimulation. The rearrangement combines TRBV7-2 with TRBJ2-3; 11 central bases correspond to TRBD2. The TCR originated in a human donor in good health (CMV status not recorded). Some clones in this sample may be carry-over from other donors' samples. The CDR3: CASSSLAGGPLEDTQYF. The nucleotide sequence is TGTGCCAGCAGCTCTCTAGCGGGGGGACCGCTAGAAGATACGCAGTATTTT.